One and the same sample provided the 27 T cell receptor beta chains below, sequenced in a study of CD8 T cells in ankylosing spondylitis. Overall study results and limits: Seemingly distinctive of ankylosing spondylitis blood was a TCR beta motif formed by eight highly homologous variants.

The antigens for these receptors are not known. Via MiXCR, TCRdb re-called the 5' RACE reads, giving one row per CDR3 protein. The data contain about 330,000 distinct CDR3 sequences, less than 9.5% of them seen just once; the ten biggest clones take up just over 14%. Sequencing used blood, either unsorted or a sorted T cell fraction (not recorded which). The receptor set was obtained from a male donor with ankylosing spondylitis.

The V gene is TRBV10-3, the J gene TRBJ2-2, with a possible D match to TRBD2 (6 bases). The CDR3 totals 16 residues. The V end was cut by 8 bases, the J end by 0 bases, with 16 bases between. Per germline, CDR1 ENHRY and CDR2 SYGVKD. The CDR3 sequence: CAIGASASTNTGELFF. The CDR3 region has the DNA TGTGCCATCGGAGCTAGCGCTTCCACGAACACCGGGGAGCTGTTTTTT.

The V call is TRBV20-1, the J call TRBJ2-7, with D maybe TRBD1 (6 bases). CDR1 is DFQATT and CDR2 is SNEGSKA in the germline V gene (reference sequence). The CDR3 runs to 16 residues. V shed 4 bases and J shed 0 bases, with 19 bases lying between them. The CDR3 DNA reads as TGCAGTGCTAAGGAATTGGGGGCCGAGGGCTCCTACGAGCAGTACTTC. Translated, it gives CSAKELGAEGSYEQYF.

This chain uses TRBV20-1 with TRBJ2-5; D remains unclear. V lost 0 bases and J lost 1, with 6 bases in between. This CDR3 contains 13 residues. CDR1 is DFQATT and CDR2 is SNEGSKA in the germline V gene (reference sequence). This chain's CDR3 is CSARDRIQETQYF. The CDR3 coding sequence is TGCAGTGCTAGAGATCGTATCCAAGAGACCCAGTACTTC.

This clonotype was counted many times. The rearrangement uses TRBV5-1 and TRBJ2-2, with TRBD2 matching over 8 bases. CDR1 is SGHRS and CDR2 is YFSETQ in the germline V gene. CDR3 length: 15 residues. With V trimmed by 6 bases and J by 1 base, 5 bases remained unmatched. In DNA, the CDR3 is TGCGCCAGCACGGCGGGAGGCCAGAACACCGGGGAGCTGTTTTTT. It specifies CASTAGGQNTGELFF.

This clonotype was found many times. The V call is TRBV6-6, the J call TRBJ1-4; D gene ambiguous. CDR3 length: 13 residues. The germline V and J ends were trimmed by 6 bases and 3 bases, with 8 bases remaining between them. From germline, CDR1 is MNHNY and CDR2 SVGAGI (reference sequence). CDR3 in amino acids: CASRGPANEKLFF. The DNA of the CDR3 is TGTGCCAGCAGGGGCCCTGCTAATGAAAAACTGTTTTTT.

This clonotype appeared many times. The V and J genes are TRBV5-1 and TRBJ2-3; D not resolved. Trimming removed 2 bases from V and 2 bases from J, with 6 bases in between. The V gene's germline CDR1 is SGHRS and CDR2 YFSETQ. CDR3 size: 13 residues. CDR3 loop: CASSLTNTDTQYF. The CDR3 DNA sequence: TGCGCCAGCAGCTTAACCAACACAGATACGCAGTATTTT.

CDR3 bases: TGTGCCAGCAGCTTGGGTCAGCCCCGGGGCGGGGAGCTGTTTTTT. It is translated as CASSLGQPRGGELFF. The chain joins TRBV11-2 to TRBJ2-2; the D gene is possibly TRBD2 (5 bases). CDR3 length: 15 amino acids. Between the trimmed V and J ends, which lost 3 bases and 7 bases, there was a span of 15 bases. Germline values: CDR1 SGHAT, CDR2 FQNNGV.

The rearrangement links TRBV5-1 to TRBJ2-2, with D perhaps TRBD1 (6 bases). Trimming cost V 5 bases and J 5 bases, with 13 bases left between them. The CDR3 has 14 amino acids. CDR1 is SGHRS and CDR2 is YFSETQ in the germline V gene. The CDR3 nucleotides are TGCGCCAGCAGTCGACAGCAGGGGACCGGGGAGCTGTTTTTT. Its protein product is CASSRQQGTGELFF. The variable domain in full, with the rest retrieved from reference TRBV5-1 and TRBJ2-2, is KAGVTQTPRYLIKTRGQQVTLSCSPISGHRSVSWYQQTPGQGLQFLFEYFSETQRNKGNFPGRFSGRQFSNSRSEMNVSTLELGDSALYLCASSRQQGTGELFFGEGSRLTVL.

The V and J genes are TRBV5-1 and TRBJ1-6, with D possibly matching TRBD1 (5 bases). Trimming stripped 0 bases from V and 8 bases from J, with 9 bases between. The CDR3 covers 14 residues. The germline V gene has CDR1 SGHRS and CDR2 YFSETQ. CDR3 nucleotide sequence: TGCGCCAGCAGCTTGGGAGGGGATTATTCACCCCTCCACTTT. Protein product: CASSLGGDYSPLHF.

The rearrangement uses TRBV28 and TRBJ1-6; D remains ambiguous. Germline V gene sequence: CDR1 MDHEN, CDR2 SYDVKM. V was clipped by 6 bases and J by 7 bases, with 10 bases between them. CDR3 length: 13 residues. The CDR3 sequence: CASRRMLNSPLHF. The CDR3 coding sequence is TGTGCCAGCAGACGGATGCTAAATTCACCCCTCCACTTT. Together with reference TRBV28 and TRBJ1-6, the CDR3 gives the full variable domain: DVKVTQSSRYLVKRTGEKVFLECVQDMDHENMFWYRQDPGLGLRLIYFSYDVKMKEKGDIPEGYSVSREKKERFSLILESASTNQTSMYLCASRRMLNSPLHFGNGTRLTVT.

The CDR3 DNA follows: TGTGCCAGCAGCCGAGGGGGAAAGGGAAAAGATACGCAGTATTTT. It specifies CASSRGGKGKDTQYF. The chain is built from TRBV12-3 or TRBV12-4 and TRBJ2-3; D perhaps matches TRBD1 (6 bases). The CDR3 length is 15 residues. V was cut by 6 bases and J by 5 bases, with 18 bases left in between.

This clonotype was observed at least ten times. The genes are TRBV5-1 and TRBJ2-2, with 9 bases that match TRBD1. Germline-derived CDR1 and CDR2 are SGHRS and YFSETQ. CDR3 length equals 17 residues. The junction had 13 bases not matched to a gene; V was cut back by 5 bases and J by 5 bases. The CDR3 here is CASSPISQGAVTGELFF. The DNA of the CDR3 is TGCGCCAGCAGTCCCATTTCACAGGGGGCCGTGACCGGGGAGCTGTTTTTT.

The chain is built from TRBV19 and TRBJ2-2; D call uncertain. The CDR3 runs 13 residues. The ends were cut back, 8 bases at V and 5 bases at J, with 12 bases in the middle. Germline lookup yields CDR1 LNHDA and CDR2 SQIVND (reference sequence). CDR3 bases: TGTGCCAGTGGCTCCCAGGAGACCGGGGAGCTGTTTTTT. Translated, it gives CASGSQETGELFF.

This clonotype came up a few times. The J gene is TRBJ2-7, the V gene TRBV10-3, with TRBD1 as a possible D gene (6 bases). CDR3 length: 13 residues. V was cut by 11 bases and J by 1 base, with 15 bases left in between. Germline CDR1 reads ENHRY; CDR2 reads SYGVKD. In nucleotides, the CDR3 is TGTGCCGTCCGGGACACGCAGTCCTACGAGCAGTACTTC. It is translated as CAVRDTQSYEQYF.

This clonotype was counted a few times. The DNA for the CDR3 is TGTGCCAGCAGAGGACAGGGAGGAGGGCACGCCGGGGAGCTGTTTTTT. This sequence encodes CASRGQGGGHAGELFF. The chain joins TRBV2 to TRBJ2-2; 8 positions agree with TRBD1. The germline V gene encodes CDR1 SNHLY and CDR2 FYNNEI. V lost 6 bases to trimming and J lost 6 bases; unmatched junction nucleotides: 12. The CDR3 extends over 16 amino acids.

V and J are TRBV25-1 and TRBJ1-1; 9 nucleotides agree with TRBD1. The germline CDR1 and CDR2 sequences are MGHDK and SYGVNS. There are 13 residues in the CDR3. The J segment lost 3 bases and the V segment lost 10 bases, leaving 6 bases of the junction unmatched. CDR3 sequence (DNA): TGTGCCACCCGGGACAGGGTAGACACTGAAGCTTTCTTT. Translation gives CATRDRVDTEAFF.

This clonotype turned up a few times. V gene TRBV27 combines with J gene TRBJ2-2, with 10 positions matching TRBD1. The CDR3 runs to 15 residues. Germline V lookup: CDR1 MNHEY, CDR2 SMNVEV (reference sequence). The J segment lost 5 bases and the V segment lost 7 bases, leaving 7 bases of the junction unmatched. The DNA for the CDR3 is TGTGCCAGCACCGCGGACAGGGGGTGGACCGGGGAGCTGTTTTTT. As protein: CASTADRGWTGELFF.

This clonotype was detected ten times or more. V gene TRBV6-4 combines with J gene TRBJ2-2; tentative D call: TRBD1 (6 bases). V dropped 5 bases and J dropped 8 bases, with 12 bases sitting between them. Germline CDR1 is MRHNA and CDR2 is SNTAGT. The CDR3 consists of 13 residues. The CDR3 bases are TGTGCCAGCAGTACAACCGGGACAGGGGAGCTGTTTTTT. Residues: CASSTTGTGELFF.

The chain couples TRBV5-1 to TRBJ2-2, with 8 bases lining up with TRBD2. Germline CDR1 is SGHRS and CDR2 is YFSETQ. J lost 0 bases, V lost 6 bases, and 7 bases had no gene match. The CDR3 covers 16 residues. CDR3 in DNA: TGCGCCAGCACCAGCACTAGCGGATCGAACACCGGGGAGCTGTTTTTT. The encoded protein is CASTSTSGSNTGELFF.

The rearrangement uses TRBV20-1 and TRBJ2-5, with 11 bases matching TRBD2. Germline trimming cut 5 bases from V and 4 bases from J; bases unmatched to any gene: 9. The germline CDR1 and CDR2 sequences are DFQATT and SNEGSKA (reference sequence). This CDR3 has 15 amino acids. The CDR3 spells CSASGTSGPRETQYF. In DNA form, the CDR3 reads TGCAGTGCTTCCGGGACTAGCGGACCCCGAGAGACCCAGTACTTC.

This clonotype was recorded a few times. V gene TRBV11-2 combines with J gene TRBJ2-7; D gene unclear. V was cut by 6 bases and J by 0 bases, with 9 bases left in between. CDR3 length: 13 residues. Per the germline V gene, CDR1 is SGHAT and CDR2 is FQNNGV. This CDR3 reads CASRTDASYEQYF. The CDR3 DNA is TGTGCCAGCAGGACGGACGCCTCCTACGAGCAGTACTTC.

This clonotype has only one observation. J is TRBJ2-3 and V is TRBV28; TRBD2 might be the D (7 bases). The CDR3 extends over 13 amino acids. V lost 11 bases and J lost 3, with 15 bases in between. CDR1 is MDHEN and CDR2 is SYDVKM in the germline V gene. This CDR3 is CAGGGRITDTQYF. For the CDR3, the DNA is TGTGCCGGGGGCGGGAGAATAACAGATACGCAGTATTTT.

This clonotype was recorded at least ten times. The chain is built from TRBV4-2 and TRBJ2-2, with a tentative D call TRBD2 (6 bases). With 4 bases removed from V and 3 bases from J, the gap between germline ends came to 9 bases. The germline gives CDR1 LGHNA, CDR2 YNFKEQ. This CDR3 has 14 amino acids. CDR3 region: CASSLGTYTGELFF. The CDR3 DNA sequence: TGTGCCAGCAGCCTCGGGACTTACACCGGGGAGCTGTTTTTT.

This clonotype was seen a few times. This chain uses TRBV5-1 with TRBJ2-1; 7 bases are shared with TRBD2. Germline-derived CDR1 and CDR2 are SGHRS and YFSETQ. This CDR3 contains 14 residues. Trimming at V came to 0 bases and at J to 9 bases, leaving 6 bases not matched to a gene. Written as DNA, the CDR3 is TGCGCCAGCAGCTTGGAGGGAGGGCCGTTTGAGCAGTTCTTC. This codes for CASSLEGGPFEQFF.

This chain connects TRBV7-8 to TRBJ2-7; D unclear. Germline CDR1 is SGHVS and CDR2 is FQNEAQ. This CDR3 spans 12 amino acids. Trimming pared 3 bases from V and 6 bases from J, leaving 9 bases between. Here the CDR3 DNA reads TGTGCCAGCAGCTTCGGCTTTAGCGAGCAGTACTTC. Translating it yields CASSFGFSEQYF.

The chain employs TRBV4-2 and TRBJ2-2; D might be TRBD1 (5 bases). Germline V gene sequence: CDR1 LGHNA, CDR2 YNFKEQ. This CDR3 spans 16 amino acids. V was cut by 0 bases and J by 1 base, with 9 bases left in between. CDR3 sequence (DNA): TGTGCCAGCAGCCAAGATCTCCAGGGGAACACCGGGGAGCTGTTTTTT. The encoded protein is CASSQDLQGNTGELFF.

The rearrangement uses TRBV5-6 and TRBJ1-1; the D gene is possibly TRBD1 (5 bases). Deletions cut 7 bases from V and 3 bases from J, with 13 bases between. CDR1 and CDR2 from the germline V gene are SGHDT and YYEEEE. CDR3 size: 13 residues. Written as DNA, the CDR3 is TGTGCCAGCGGCAGGGTAATGGACACTGAAGCTTTCTTT. It specifies CASGRVMDTEAFF.